This T cell receptor (beta chain) was recovered during a study of T cell clonality in common variable immunodeficiency. This clone was seen repeatedly, ten times or more. The read halts 3 residues ahead of the CDR3 end, with the missing end drawn from the germline J gene. V lost 2 bases and J 2 bases, leaving 11 bases between the germline ends. Germline loops: CDR1 DFQATT, CDR2 SNEGSKA (reference sequence). This CDR3 spans 14 amino acids. CVID and control samples used equivalent genomic DNA input. Using immunoSEQ multiplex PCR, the repertoire was profiled, and TCRdb retains in-frame clones only, with some absent. The repertoire shows 30,000 or so clones, none seen only once; the top ten take more than 3%. Heparinized whole blood, about 4.5 to 8.5 ml, came from each donor.

This receptor was taken from a person aged 18 to 75 in good health. The sample was peripheral blood mononuclear cells. This chain connects TRBV20-1 to TRBJ2-3; no reliable D call. Incomplete CDR3 DNA: TGCAGTGCTAGAACTACCGTCCCCACAGATACG. The encoded protein is CSARTTVPTDT. The entire CDR3 reads CSARTTVPTDTQYF.